This note documents a single T cell receptor beta chain sequence. Its specificity is not known. The data were taken from a study of neoadjuvant nivolumab and ipilimumab in lung cancer. Study information: The combination arm added day-1 ipilimumab 1 mg/kg to nivolumab 3 mg/kg on days 1, 15, 29. Whole-study findings and limits: Only two of four nivolumab-treated tumors gained richness and clonality by surgery. Only a single major-pathologic-response sample was available for clonality analysis.

The CDR3 spans 13 residues. With 7 bases removed from V and 4 bases from J, the gap between germline ends came to 14 bases. Per the germline V gene, CDR1 is PRHDT and CDR2 is FYEKMQ (reference sequence). Here immunoSEQ multiplex PCR was the method, and the copy in TCRdb shows in-frame clones only, minus some. The data show roughly 20,000 clones, approximately 82% seen once. Sequences were derived from peripheral blood, sampled before neoadjuvant nivolumab, alone or with ipilimumab. The chain couples TRBV13 to TRBJ2-7, with TRBD1 as a possible D gene (6 bases). This receptor was taken from an adult with non-small cell lung cancer. The CDR3 reads CASTLKGGYEQYF. The CDR3 region has the DNA TGTGCCAGCACCCTAAAAGGGGGATACGAGCAGTACTTC.